This T cell receptor beta chain derives from a study of Ad26.COV2.S vaccination and SARS-CoV-2 variants. Germline values: CDR1 SEHNR, CDR2 FQNEAQ (reference sequence). The CDR3 is 14 residues long. In the case of this clone: At one of its ends the junction is not consistent with the germline gene, which may arise from a read error.

The treatment denotes: 15 to 20 received Ad26.COV2.S at low or high dose, single or two shots; roughly five received placebo; per-sample allocation not given. After the first vaccine or placebo injection, samples were drawn on day 63. Generated by immunoSEQ multiplex PCR, the TCRdb table keeps only in-frame clones and is missing some. The sample includes over 400,000 clones, roughly 87% of them seen just once. Sequenced material: peripheral blood, taken in a trial of Ad26.COV2.S vaccine versus placebo. The gene calls are TRBV7-9 and TRBJ1-4; TRBD1 matches 8 bases. The source is a person between 18 and 65 years old who received the Ad26.COV2.S COVID-19 vaccine or a placebo. The CDR3 loop reads CASGLQGANEKLFF. DNA for the CDR3: TGTGCCAGCGGCTTACAGGGGGCTAATGAAAAACTGTTTTTT.